This is a list of T cell receptor beta chains from one sample in a study of OX40 agonist ivuxolimab in advanced cancers. Data came from immunoSEQ multiplex PCR; TCRdb stores just in-frame clones and leaves some out. The sample gives 60,000 to 65,000 clones, approximately 80% of which show up once; roughly 1.9% is in the top ten. The source was CD4+ or CD8+ T cells sorted from blood, collected in a trial of the OX40 agonist ivuxolimab. These receptors originate from an adult with an advanced solid tumor such as melanoma, head and neck, liver or kidney cancer. Each CDR3 is given with its conserved first and last residue. Each record gives: V gene, J gene, clone size, D gene, CDR3 DNA, CDR3 protein. D genes are given only for firm matches. Clone sizes are given selectively: once, few, many, or a class where the clone is expanded.

TRBV4-1	TRBJ1-2	NA	NA	TGCGCCAGCAGCCAAGATCTTAGGGGCGATGGCTACACCTTC	CASSQDLRGDGYTF
TRBV6-6	TRBJ2-5	few	NA	TGTGCCAGCAGTCTACGACTAGTACAAGAGACCCAGTACTTC	CASSLRLVQETQYF
TRBV27	TRBJ1-4	NA	TRBD1	TGTGCCAGCAGTTCGACAGGGGGGTATGAAGAAAAACTGTTTTTT	CASSSTGGYEEKLFF
TRBV11-2	TRBJ1-3	NA	NA	TGTGCCAGCACCGGGACGTATGGAAACACCATATATTTT	CASTGTYGNTIYF
TRBV10-3	TRBJ2-2	NA	TRBD2	TGTGCCATCAGTGATGAGGTAGCGGGAGGGCCCGGGACCGGGGAGCTGTTTTTT	CAISDEVAGGPGTGELFF
TRBV19	TRBJ1-2	NA	TRBD1	TGTGCCAGTACCAGAGGCCGGGACAGGGGGAATGACTATGGCTACACCTTC	CASTRGRDRGNDYGYTF
TRBV11-1	TRBJ1-3	NA	NA	TGTGCCAGCAGCCCTCCTGGCACAGGCAGCTCTGGAAACACCATATATTTT	CASSPPGTGSSGNTIYF
TRBV7-9	TRBJ2-3	NA	NA	TGTGCCAGCAGTGTGGCAGCTAGCACAGATACGCAGTATTTT	CASSVAASTDTQYF
TRBV5-6	TRBJ1-5	NA	NA	TGTGCCAGCAGCTCTTCGGGGGGGGCGAGCAATCAGCCCCAGCATTTT	CASSSSGGASNQPQHF
TRBV30	TRBJ2-7	NA	NA	TGTGCCTGGGGCTTAGGACCCTACGAGCAGTACTTC	CAWGLGPYEQYF
TRBV27	TRBJ2-1	NA	NA	TGTGCCAGCAGTTTATCGATACCTAACTACAATGAGCAGTTCTTC	CASSLSIPNYNEQFF
TRBV6-1	TRBJ1-1	NA	NA	TGTGCCAGCAGTGAAGTTCTGGGGATGAACACTGAAGCTTTCTTT	CASSEVLGMNTEAFF
TRBV5-1	TRBJ2-5	NA	NA	TGCGCCAGCAGCTTGGTGGTCGGACCGCAAGAGACCCAGTACTTC	CASSLVVGPQETQYF
TRBV29-1	TRBJ1-6	NA	TRBD1	TGCAGCGTCACGGACAGGAATAATTCACCCCTCCACTTT	CSVTDRNNSPLHF
TRBV10-1	TRBJ1-1	NA	NA	TGCGCCAGCACGGCCGGGACGTCGGGCACTGAAGCTTTCTTT	CASTAGTSGTEAFF
TRBV9	TRBJ2-1	NA	TRBD1	TGTGCCACCTACCGACAGGGCTTCTTCTACAATGAGCAGTTCTTC	CATYRQGFFYNEQFF
TRBV7-9	TRBJ2-1	NA	TRBD2	TGTGCCAGCGGACTAGCGGGGAGCAATGAGCAGTTCTTC	CASGLAGSNEQFF
TRBV21-1	TRBJ2-2	NA	NA	TGTGCCAGCAGCAAAACTCTGGGCGAGCGGGAGGGCACCGGGGAGCTGTTTTTT	CASSKTLGEREGTGELFF
TRBV7-8	TRBJ2-2	NA	NA	TGTGCCAGCAAGCGGCGGACGAACACCGGGGAGCTGTTTTTT	CASKRRTNTGELFF
TRBV11-3	TRBJ2-3	NA	TRBD2	TGTGCCAGCAGCCCAGGACTAGCAACAGATACGCAGTATTTT	CASSPGLATDTQYF
TRBV12-5	TRBJ2-3	NA	TRBD2	TGTGCTAGTGGTCAAGGACTAGCGGGAGACACAGATACGCAGTATTTT	CASGQGLAGDTDTQYF
TRBV30	TRBJ1-5	NA	NA	TGTGCCTGGAGTGAAGGGAATCGGGCCTTAAGGCATTTT	CAWSEGNRALRHF
TRBV5-1	TRBJ2-3	NA	NA	TGCGCCAGCAGCTTGGGCAGCGGCACAGATACGCAGTATTTT	CASSLGSGTDTQYF
TRBV10-3	TRBJ1-2	NA	NA	TGTGCCATCAGTCGTGGGGGAGAGGAGACCCGCTACACCTTC	CAISRGGEETRYTF
TRBV4-2	TRBJ1-2	NA	NA	TGTGCCAGCAGCCCTCACTCGGGGGGCGGTGGCTACACCTTC	CASSPHSGGGGYTF
TRBV18	TRBJ2-2	NA	NA	TGTGCCAGCTCACCACCCCGGGGGGCATCGAACACCGGGGAGCTGTTTTTT	CASSPPRGASNTGELFF
TRBV5-4	TRBJ1-1	NA	NA	TGTGCCAGCAGCTTGAACACTGAGGGCACTGAAGCTTTCTTT	CASSLNTEGTEAFF
TRBV7-9	TRBJ1-2	NA	TRBD1	TGTGCCAGCAGCTTAGGCGGGGCACAGGGGGCAAATGGCTACACCTTC	CASSLGGAQGANGYTF
TRBV7-2	TRBJ2-2	NA	NA	TGTGCCAGCAGACAGGGTTGGAGGAACACCGGGGAGCTGTTTTTT	CASRQGWRNTGELFF
TRBV29-1	TRBJ2-3	NA	NA	TGCAGCGTTGGGGTCACTAGCACAGATACGCAGTATTTT	CSVGVTSTDTQYF